Following are 32 T cell receptor beta chains from one sample sequenced in a study of CD8+ T cells in alopecia areata. Sequencing relied on a cDNA template that was reverse transcribed from extracted RNA. Using immunoSEQ multiplex PCR, the repertoire was profiled, and TCRdb retains in-frame clones only, with some absent. The sample lists around 190,000 clones, around 65% seen once, with 4% to 5% in the top ten. Treatment noted: oral pan-JAK inhibitor, 5-10 mg twice daily. Sequencing used CD4+ T cells sorted from blood, obtained at week 4, from a patient treated with tofacitinib. The receptors originated from a human donor with alopecia areata.

V usage is TRBV10-3 and J usage is TRBJ2-3, with a possible D match to TRBD1 (6 bases). CDR3 length: 14 amino acids. Trimming stripped 7 bases from V and 2 bases from J, with 13 bases between. Germline-derived CDR1 and CDR2 are ENHRY and SYGVKD. CDR3 sequence (DNA): TGTGCCATCAATGTTGCAGGGGACACAGATACGCAGTATTTT. It translates to CAINVAGDTDTQYF.

V and J are TRBV5-4 and TRBJ1-2, with D tentatively TRBD1 (5 bases). CDR3 length: 13 amino acids. V lost 0 bases and J 4 bases, leaving 7 bases between the germline ends. CDR1 and CDR2 (germline): SGHNT, YYREEE (reference sequence). This CDR3 reads CASSLDRSYGYTF. For the CDR3, the DNA is TGTGCCAGCAGCTTGGACAGGAGCTATGGCTACACCTTC.

This clone has a handful of counts. CDR3 protein: CASSSTGGIDTQYF. In DNA, the CDR3 is TGCGCCAGCAGCTCGACAGGGGGCATAGATACGCAGTATTTT. V is TRBV5-1 and J is TRBJ2-3, with TRBD1 matching over 10 bases. Germline lookup yields CDR1 SGHRS and CDR2 YFSETQ. The ends lost 3 bases at V and 5 bases at J; junction bases unmatched: 3. CDR3 length equals 14 residues.

This clone was seen a few times. This sequence joins TRBV7-2 and TRBJ1-2; D is unclear. The CDR3 is 12 amino acids. The ends were cut back, 5 bases at V and 2 bases at J, with 6 bases in the middle. Germline CDR1 and CDR2: SGHTA and FQGNSA. CDR3 protein: CASSPGNYGYTF. Here the CDR3 DNA reads TGTGCCAGCAGCCCCGGCAACTATGGCTACACCTTC.

J is TRBJ2-3 and V is TRBV4-2, with D hard to call. V was trimmed by 3 bases and J by 0 bases, leaving 7 bases between them. This CDR3 contains 14 residues. Germline CDR1 and CDR2: LGHNA and YNFKEQ. CDR3 nucleotides: TGTGCCAGCAGCCAGGGCAGCAGCACAGATACGCAGTATTTT. Translated: CASSQGSSTDTQYF.

The genes are TRBV6-1 and TRBJ1-2; 7 nucleotides align to TRBD1. J gave up 4 bases and V 3 bases, and 5 bases lay outside the gene matches. Germline V gene lookup returns CDR1 MNHNS and CDR2 SASEGT. The CDR3 totals 14 residues. The CDR3 DNA follows: TGTGCCAGCAGTGATCGCCCAGGGGGCTATGGCTACACCTTC. The encoded protein is CASSDRPGGYGYTF.

This clone was observed a single time. The V call is TRBV5-6, the J call TRBJ2-7, with 8 bases aligning to TRBD2. Germline lookup yields CDR1 SGHDT and CDR2 YYEEEE. With 0 bases clipped from V and 3 bases from J, the junction kept 5 bases outside the gene matches. There are 15 residues in the CDR3. In DNA form, the CDR3 reads TGTGCCAGCAGCTTGGTTGGACTAGCTGTCTACGAGCAGTACTTC. This gives the protein CASSLVGLAVYEQYF.

Here the CDR3 DNA reads TGTGCCACCAGCAGAGTTCCAGGTATCGGGGAGACCCAGTACTTC. Encoded protein: CATSRVPGIGETQYF. The chain has TRBV15 and TRBJ2-5; D is unresolved. In germline, CDR1 is LNHNV, CDR2 YYDKDF (reference sequence). The V end was cut by 1 base, the J end by 5 bases, with 14 bases between. CDR3 size: 15 residues. The whole variable domain, filled in from reference TRBV15 and TRBJ2-5, reads DAMVIQNPRYQVTQFGKPVTLSCSQTLNHNVMYWYQQKSSQAPKLLFHYYDKDFNNEADTPDNFQSRRPNTSFCFLDIRSPGLGDTAMYLCATSRVPGIGETQYFGPGTRLLVL.

This clone came up a few times. The CDR3, as DNA: TGTGCCAGCAAGACGGCGACAGGGGGAGTTTTAGGCTACACCTTC. This sequence encodes CASKTATGGVLGYTF. V gene TRBV6-5 combines with J gene TRBJ1-2; 9 bases match TRBD1. The CDR3 contains 15 residues. Germline-derived CDR1 and CDR2 are MNHEY and SVGAGI. The V segment lost 7 bases and the J segment 8 bases; nucleotides outside the gene matches: 14.

The J gene is TRBJ1-6, the V gene TRBV6-5, with D hard to call. Germline CDR1 and CDR2: MNHEY and SVGAGI. The V gene lost 6 bases and the J gene lost 9 bases, with 12 bases spanning the gap. The CDR3 has 13 amino acids. The CDR3 DNA follows: TGTGCCAGCAGATCGGCGTCGGGTTCACCCCTCCACTTT. It specifies CASRSASGSPLHF.

J is TRBJ1-4 and V is TRBV7-9; D may be TRBD1 (6 bases). The CDR3 extends over 15 amino acids. Germline V lookup: CDR1 SEHNR, CDR2 FQNEAQ (reference sequence). Trimming removed 3 bases from V and 7 bases from J, with 15 bases in between. As DNA, the CDR3 is TGTGCCAGCAGCTTTGGACAGTTGGTGCCTGAAAAACTGTTTTTT. Amino acids: CASSFGQLVPEKLFF.

This chain links TRBV6-5 with TRBJ2-5; TRBD1 agrees at 7 bases. Germline CDR1 reads MNHEY; CDR2 reads SVGAGI. The CDR3 contains 11 residues. V lost 4 bases to trimming and J lost 9 bases; unmatched junction nucleotides: 2. The CDR3 spells CASSFQGAQYF. In DNA form, the CDR3 reads TGTGCCAGCAGTTTCCAGGGGGCCCAGTACTTC.

The rearrangement joins TRBV25-1 to TRBJ2-1; D is uncertain. Germline V gene data show CDR1 as MGHDK and CDR2 as SYGVNS. V lost 4 bases and J lost 5, with 6 bases in between. The CDR3 is 12 residues long. Written as DNA, the CDR3 is TGTGCCAGCAGTGTTGCAAACAATGAGCAGTTCTTC. It yields the protein CASSVANNEQFF.

This clone has just one count. The chain recombines TRBV5-1 with TRBJ1-2; 9 bases map to TRBD1. The CDR3 extends over 13 amino acids. V shed 0 bases, J shed 6 bases, and the junction held 0 bases outside the gene matches. Germline V CDR1 and CDR2: SGHRS, YFSETQ. CDR3 amino acids: CASSLGTGDGYTF. As DNA, the CDR3 is TGCGCCAGCAGCTTGGGGACAGGGGATGGCTACACCTTC.

The chain joins TRBV27 to TRBJ2-7; possible D gene TRBD2, 6 bases. The CDR3 contains 12 residues. Between the trimmed V and J ends, which lost 6 bases and 5 bases, there was a span of 11 bases. CDR1 MNHEY and CDR2 SMNVEV come from the germline V gene (reference sequence). CDR3 in amino acids: CASRVAANEQYF. The CDR3 bases are TGTGCCAGCAGAGTAGCGGCCAACGAGCAGTACTTC.

The V gene is TRBV5-6, the J gene TRBJ2-7; D might be TRBD2 (6 bases). The CDR3 spans 13 residues. Germline V gene data show CDR1 as SGHDT and CDR2 as YYEEEE. Trimming took off 3 bases at V and 0 bases at J, with 7 bases between the two ends. The CDR3 DNA reads TGTGCCAGCAGCTGGGACTTCTCCTACGAGCAGTACTTC. This translates into CASSWDFSYEQYF.

The chain couples TRBV4-1 to TRBJ2-3; perhaps D is TRBD1 or TRBD2 (6 bases each). This CDR3 region has 13 residues. Germline V lookup: CDR1 MGHRA, CDR2 YSYEKL. Trimming left V 0 bases short and J 6 bases short, with 7 bases between. CDR3 coding DNA: TGCGCCAGCAGCCAAGAAGGGGGGGATACGCAGTATTTT. Translated: CASSQEGGDTQYF.

This chain links TRBV4-3 with TRBJ2-5; TRBD2 aligns across 11 bases. Unmatched junction bases numbered 6, after V lost 1 base and J lost 5 bases. The V gene's germline CDR1 is LGHNA and CDR2 YSLEER. CDR3 length: 16 residues. The CDR3 protein is CASSQGVLAGEETQYF. In DNA form, the CDR3 reads TGCGCCAGCAGCCAAGGGGTACTAGCGGGGGAGGAGACCCAGTACTTC.

This chain links TRBV23-1 with TRBJ2-5; D not resolved. TRBV23-1 is classed as an ORF, of uncertain function. The V end was cut by 6 bases, the J end by 5 bases, with 10 bases between. The CDR3 loop spans 12 amino acids. In nucleotides, the CDR3 is TGCGCCAGCAGAGGAGCCAGGGAGACCCAGTACTTC. The encoded protein is CASRGARETQYF.

This clone was detected only a few times. V usage is TRBV2 and J usage is TRBJ1-1; possibly TRBD1 for D (5 bases). CDR1 SNHLY and CDR2 FYNNEI come from the germline V gene. V shed 4 bases and J shed 0 bases, with 9 bases lying between them. This CDR3 spans 14 amino acids. The CDR3 loop reads CASSVLGVNTEAFF. CDR3 bases: TGTGCCAGCAGTGTCCTAGGGGTGAACACTGAAGCTTTCTTT.

This clone has just one count. The rearrangement joins TRBV7-2 to TRBJ1-6; TRBD1 is a possible D gene (5 bases). Germline V gene lookup returns CDR1 SGHTA and CDR2 FQGNSA. V was cut by 5 bases and J by 9 bases, with 14 bases left in between. The CDR3 has 14 residues. Here the CDR3 reads CASSPRGQVSPLHF. DNA for the CDR3: TGTGCCAGCAGCCCAAGGGGCCAGGTTTCACCCCTCCACTTT.

V usage is TRBV2 and J usage is TRBJ1-5, with TRBD1 identical over 8 bases. CDR3 length: 14 residues. After removal of 6 bases from V and 2 bases from J, the junction contained 3 bases not matched to a gene. The V gene's germline CDR1 is SNHLY and CDR2 FYNNEI. The CDR3 here is CASRVQGGNQPQHF. CDR3 sequence (DNA): TGTGCCAGCAGAGTACAGGGGGGCAATCAGCCCCAGCATTTT.

The rearrangement links TRBV30 to TRBJ2-3, with D perhaps matching TRBD2 (5 bases). V shed 3 bases and J shed 6 bases, with 16 bases lying between them. This CDR3 has 14 amino acids. Germline CDR1 is GTSNPN and CDR2 is SVGIG (reference sequence). Written as DNA, the CDR3 is TGTGCCTGGAGCAACAGTGCCGGGGTTGATACGCAGTATTTT. Encoded protein: CAWSNSAGVDTQYF.

The gene calls are TRBV25-1 and TRBJ2-7; D might be TRBD1 (6 bases). The CDR3 spans 12 residues. The germline V and J ends were trimmed by 4 bases and 4 bases, with 8 bases remaining between them. CDR1 and CDR2 from the germline V gene are MGHDK and SYGVNS. The DNA for the CDR3 is TGTGCCAGCAGTGCCAGGGGTTACGAGCAGTACTTC. Its translation: CASSARGYEQYF.

V gene TRBV23-1 combines with J gene TRBJ1-1, with D unresolved. TRBV23-1 is assigned to the ORF class and has an uncertain function. The CDR3 has 14 amino acids. V was shortened by 0 bases and J by 3 bases, with 8 bases between the two germline ends. The CDR3 reads CASSQSGQYTEAFF. The DNA of the CDR3 is TGCGCCAGCAGTCAATCTGGGCAGTACACTGAAGCTTTCTTT.

This rearrangement joins TRBV7-2 to TRBJ1-1; no firm D call. Trimming cost V 2 bases and J 6 bases, with 13 bases left between them. Germline V lookup: CDR1 SGHTA, CDR2 FQGNSA. The CDR3 is 14 residues long. The chain's CDR3 is CASSLSRRGPEAFF. Here the CDR3 DNA reads TGTGCCAGCAGCTTATCGAGGAGAGGGCCTGAAGCTTTCTTT.

The V call is TRBV5-4, the J call TRBJ1-1; D remains ambiguous. This CDR3 comprises 15 residues. CDR1 and CDR2 from the germline V gene are SGHNT and YYREEE (reference sequence). Trimming left V 4 bases short and J 0 bases short, with 13 bases between. The CDR3 DNA follows: TGTGCCAGCAGCCCCCTGACCGGAGTGAACACTGAAGCTTTCTTT. It codes for CASSPLTGVNTEAFF.

The chain uses TRBV29-1 and TRBJ2-2; 9 positions agree with TRBD1. The CDR3 loop spans 13 amino acids. From germline, CDR1 is SQVTM and CDR2 ANQGSEA. The V and J ends lost 7 bases and 6 bases, in that order; junction bases with no gene match: 6. CDR3 sequence: CSADRGGAGELFF. The CDR3 DNA sequence: TGCAGCGCCGACAGGGGGGGAGCCGGGGAGCTGTTTTTT.

The chain joins TRBV5-1 to TRBJ2-5, with D maybe TRBD2 (5 bases). Trimming took 3 bases from V and 4 from J, leaving 10 bases between them. The CDR3 is 13 residues long. Germline assignment: CDR1 SGHRS and CDR2 YFSETQ. CDR3 bases: TGCGCCAGCAGCTCTGGAGGTGGAGAGACCCAGTACTTC. Its translation: CASSSGGGETQYF.

This chain links TRBV5-4 with TRBJ2-3; 12 bases map to TRBD2. Unmatched junction bases numbered 5, after V lost 4 bases and J lost 5 bases. The germline CDR1 and CDR2 sequences are SGHNT and YYREEE (reference sequence). The CDR3 is made up of 15 amino acids. CDR3: CASSPTSGGIDTQYF. CDR3 coding DNA: TGTGCCAGCAGCCCGACTAGCGGGGGAATAGATACGCAGTATTTT.

V usage is TRBV30 and J usage is TRBJ1-2; 9 bases line up with TRBD1. Trimming cost V 1 base and J 4 bases; bases outside gene matches: 7. CDR3 length: 15 amino acids. Germline V gene lookup returns CDR1 GTSNPN and CDR2 SVGIG (reference sequence). The CDR3, as DNA: TGTGCCTGGAGTGGGGGGACAGGGTCGAGCTATGGCTACACCTTC. Its protein product is CAWSGGTGSSYGYTF. The full variable domain, rest sourced from reference TRBV30 and TRBJ1-2, is SQTIHQWPATLVQPVGSPLSLECTVEGTSNPNLYWYRQAAGRGLQLLFYSVGIGQISSEVPQNLSASRPQDRQFILSSKKLLLSDSGFYLCAWSGGTGSSYGYTFGSGTRLTVV.

Concerning this clone: This same CDR3 is encoded by further DNA sequences in the sample. CDR3 DNA: TGTGCCTGGAGTGTAGGGGAGTACAATGAGCAGTTCTTC. Translated, it gives CAWSVGEYNEQFF. The chain uses TRBV30 and TRBJ2-1; D is possibly TRBD1 or TRBD2 (5 bases each). CDR3 length: 13 residues. V was cut by 0 bases and J by 4 bases, with 7 bases left in between. CDR1 is GTSNPN and CDR2 is SVGIG in the germline V gene (reference sequence).